The 5 T cell receptor beta chains listed next were all sequenced from one sample in a study of shared clonotypes between healthy human individuals. Sequencing was performed with immunoSEQ multiplex PCR; in TCRdb, only in-frame clones are kept and a portion is missing. The table includes just over 2,000,000 clones, about 95% detected once. Naive CD8 cells lacked CD45RO, underwent positive selection for CCR7 and left out terminally differentiated effector memory CD45RA+ cells. Sequencing used naive CD8+ T cells sorted from blood. These receptor sequences come from a man aged 18 to 29 in good health.

Turning to this clone: Other DNA sequences in the sample encode the same CDR3. This chain connects TRBV5-6 to TRBJ2-7; the D is unclear. V was clipped by 0 bases and J by 4 bases, with 8 bases between them. The CDR3 contains 13 residues. Germline V CDR1 and CDR2: SGHDT, YYEEEE. The CDR3 spells CASSLGSVYEQYF. The CDR3 bases are TGTGCCAGCAGCTTGGGCAGCGTATACGAGCAGTACTTC.

The chain has TRBV7-8 and TRBJ2-7; D gene unclear. The CDR3 is 15 amino acids. Looked up from germline, CDR1 is SGHVS and CDR2 is FQNEAQ. V dropped 4 bases and J dropped 0 bases, with 13 bases sitting between them. As DNA, the CDR3 is TGTGCCAGCAGCTCACCTATGGACGGCTCCTACGAGCAGTACTTC. Its protein is CASSSPMDGSYEQYF.

The J gene is TRBJ2-7, the V gene TRBV28; TRBD1 or TRBD2 may be the D gene (5 bases each). V gave up 1 base and J gave up 1 base, with 14 bases separating them. This CDR3 is 16 amino acids long. The germline V gene has CDR1 MDHEN and CDR2 SYDVKM. The CDR3 region is CASSLSQGTGSYEQYF. The CDR3 DNA is TGTGCCAGCAGTTTATCCCAGGGAACGGGATCCTACGAGCAGTACTTC.

The chain combines TRBV7-3 with TRBJ2-5; D gene unclear. The CDR3 length is 14 residues. V gave up 5 bases and J gave up 2 bases, with 12 bases separating them. Per germline, CDR1 SGHTA and CDR2 FQGTGA. CDR3 protein: CASSLLGRQETQYF. In DNA form, the CDR3 reads TGTGCCAGCAGCCTCCTCGGCAGACAAGAGACCCAGTACTTC.

The chain joins TRBV5-1 to TRBJ2-2, with D possibly being TRBD1 (5 bases). CDR3 length equals 13 residues. Germline CDR1 reads SGHRS; CDR2 reads YFSETQ. Trimming removed 2 bases from V and 7 bases from J, with 9 bases in between. The CDR3 reads CASSFFRGGELFF. CDR3 nucleotide sequence: TGCGCCAGCAGCTTTTTTAGGGGCGGGGAGCTGTTTTTT.